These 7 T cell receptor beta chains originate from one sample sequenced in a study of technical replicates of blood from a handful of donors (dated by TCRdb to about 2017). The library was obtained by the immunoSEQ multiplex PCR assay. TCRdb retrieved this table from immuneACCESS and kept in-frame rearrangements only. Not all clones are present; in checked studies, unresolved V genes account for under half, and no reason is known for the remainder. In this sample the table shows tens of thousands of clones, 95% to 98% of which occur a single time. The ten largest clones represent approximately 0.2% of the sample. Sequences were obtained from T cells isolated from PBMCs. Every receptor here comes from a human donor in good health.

The CDR3 spells CASGRGPQETQYF. Written as DNA, the CDR3 is TGCGCCAGCGGCCGGGGCCCCCAAGAGACCCAGTACTTC. This chain connects TRBV4-1 to TRBJ2-5, with D possibly called TRBD1 or TRBD2 (5 bases each). The CDR3 has 13 amino acids. V lost 8 bases, J lost 1 base, and 11 bases lay in between. CDR1 MGHRA and CDR2 YSYEKL come from the germline V gene.

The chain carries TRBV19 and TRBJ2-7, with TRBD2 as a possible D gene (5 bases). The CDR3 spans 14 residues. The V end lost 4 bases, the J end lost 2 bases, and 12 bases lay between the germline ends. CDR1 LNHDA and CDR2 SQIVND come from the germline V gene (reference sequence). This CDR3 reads CASSRWETPYEQYF. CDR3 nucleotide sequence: TGTGCCAGTAGTAGGTGGGAGACCCCCTACGAGCAGTACTTC.

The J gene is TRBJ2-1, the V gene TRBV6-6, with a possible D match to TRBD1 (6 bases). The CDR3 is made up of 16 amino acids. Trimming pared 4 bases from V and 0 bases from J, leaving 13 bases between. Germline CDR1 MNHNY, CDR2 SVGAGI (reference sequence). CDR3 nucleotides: TGTGCCAGCAGTTTTACCGGACAGAGCTCCTACAATGAGCAGTTCTTC. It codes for CASSFTGQSSYNEQFF.

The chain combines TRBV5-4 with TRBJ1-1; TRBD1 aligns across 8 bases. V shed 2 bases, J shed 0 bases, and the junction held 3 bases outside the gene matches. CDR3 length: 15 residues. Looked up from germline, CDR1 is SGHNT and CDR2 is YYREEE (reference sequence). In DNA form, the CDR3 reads TGTGCCAGCAGCTTAGACAGGGGAATGAACACTGAAGCTTTCTTT. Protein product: CASSLDRGMNTEAFF.

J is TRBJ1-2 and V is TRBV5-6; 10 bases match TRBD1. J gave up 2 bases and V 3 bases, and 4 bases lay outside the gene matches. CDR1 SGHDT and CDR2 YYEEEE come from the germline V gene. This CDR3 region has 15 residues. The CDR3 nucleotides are TGTGCCAGCAGCTGGGACAGGGGCCCCAACTATGGCTACACCTTC. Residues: CASSWDRGPNYGYTF.

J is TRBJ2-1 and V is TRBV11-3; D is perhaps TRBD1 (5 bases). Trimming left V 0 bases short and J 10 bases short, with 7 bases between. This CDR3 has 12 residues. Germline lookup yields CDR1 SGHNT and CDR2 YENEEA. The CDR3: CASSLEGLEQFF. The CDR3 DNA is TGTGCCAGCAGCTTAGAGGGGCTGGAGCAGTTCTTC. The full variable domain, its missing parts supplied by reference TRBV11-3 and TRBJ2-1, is EAGVVQSPRYKIIEKKQPVAFWCNPISGHNTLYWYLQNLGQGPELLIRYENEEAVDDSQLPKDRFSAERLKGVDSTLKIQPAELGDSAVYLCASSLEGLEQFFGPGTRLTVL.

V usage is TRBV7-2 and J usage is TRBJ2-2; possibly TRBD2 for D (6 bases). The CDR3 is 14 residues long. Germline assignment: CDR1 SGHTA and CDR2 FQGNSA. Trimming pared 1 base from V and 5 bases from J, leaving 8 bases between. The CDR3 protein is CASSLVGGTGELFF. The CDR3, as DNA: TGTGCCAGCAGCTTAGTCGGAGGGACCGGGGAGCTGTTTTTT.